The present T cell receptor (beta chain) was sequenced within a study of blood T cell repertoires in COVID-19. Turning to the study itself: Donors in the United States, Italy and Spain gave samples during acute or convalescent COVID-19. The analysed material was cDNA or gDNA that came from T cells, B-cell-depleted T cells, or PBMCs.

TCRdb keeps only in-frame clones here, not all; method: immunoSEQ multiplex PCR. The sample lists about 89,000 clones, about three quarters seen once, with 40% to 60% in the top ten. This clone has only a few counts. Germline values: CDR1 GTSNPN, CDR2 SVGIG (reference sequence). The CDR3 contains 13 residues. V dropped 7 bases and J dropped 0; count of bases not matched to a gene: 3. J is TRBJ1-1 and V is TRBV30; 9 nucleotides agree with TRBD1. This TCR came from a human donor in a cohort sampled during active COVID-19. Source material: peripheral blood. The CDR3 DNA sequence: TGTGCCTCGGACAGGGGATTGAACACTGAAGCTTTCTTT. It is translated as CASDRGLNTEAFF.